This TCR beta chain was captured by sequencing in a study of blood T cells in healthy people across ages. Overall study findings and caveats: There was no known CMV status for donors, so expanded clonotype changes were possibly confounded.

Germline values: CDR1 DFQATT, CDR2 SNEGSKA (reference sequence). CDR3 length: 14 residues. V gave up 1 base and J gave up 4 bases, with 14 bases separating them. Note on this clonotype: Its antigen is unknown.

The authors ran a second PCR of about 6 to 11 cycles using a sample-barcoded 5' primer and a J-beta primer mix. TCRdb redid the calling of the 5' RACE reads with MiXCR, one entry per CDR3 protein. The sample has fewer than 1,200,000 distinct CDR3 sequences, approximately 26% seen once; the top ten hold about 0.8%. Ranging in age from about 6 to 95, the donors were healthy Caucasian individuals from Russia. Another study also made use of these data, one on T cells of mothers and their children. That work contributes: Donors were a few healthy Caucasian mothers and their six children.

The sample comprised blood. V is TRBV20-1 and J is TRBJ2-7; no firm D call. The TCR was taken from a girl aged 2-10 years in good health. The CDR3 DNA sequence: TGCAGTGCTAGAGCCCCTAGTTTGGGGTACGAGCAGTACTTC. It translates to CSARAPSLGYEQYF.